A selection of T cell receptor beta chains follows, all from one sample in a study of neurological immune-mediated disorders. Using its own MiXCR run on the 5' RACE reads, TCRdb lists one record per CDR3 protein. The sample contains 48,000 or so distinct CDR3 sequences, over 9% of which appear only once. Sequencing was done on a sample of PBMCs. These receptor sequences come from a woman in her thirties or forties with HTLV-1-associated myelopathy (HAM/TSP). The conserved cysteine and the conserved F or W are not part of the CDR3 here. Each record gives: J gene, V gene, clone size, CDR3 protein. Rows may omit the clone size; those that give it use once, few, many or a size class.

J gene: TRBJ2-3; V gene: TRBV28; clone size: many; CDR3 protein: ASSHMISRGPTLSTDTQY
J gene: TRBJ2-1; V gene: TRBV10-3; clone size: -; CDR3 protein: AIRDWGGGEQF
J gene: TRBJ1-1; V gene: TRBV7-9; clone size: many; CDR3 protein: ASSKTRQASEAF
J gene: TRBJ1-1; V gene: TRBV6-2/TRBV6-3; clone size: many; CDR3 protein: ASSWGNTEAF
J gene: TRBJ2-1; V gene: TRBV7-8; clone size: many; CDR3 protein: ASGKGHAIYNEQF
J gene: TRBJ2-1; V gene: TRBV6-1; clone size: -; CDR3 protein: SRSGVFYNEQF
J gene: TRBJ1-2; V gene: TRBV20-1; clone size: many; CDR3 protein: SARKEDRVGVRGYT
J gene: TRBJ1-2; V gene: TRBV12-3/TRBV12-4; clone size: many; CDR3 protein: ANRPEGQSSST
J gene: TRBJ1-2; V gene: TRBV30; clone size: many; CDR3 protein: AWSRRRDTPYGYT
J gene: TRBJ2-5; V gene: TRBV6-6; clone size: many; CDR3 protein: ASSSEETQY
J gene: TRBJ2-1; V gene: TRBV24-1; clone size: many; CDR3 protein: ATGQGSYNEQF
J gene: TRBJ2-2; V gene: TRBV9; clone size: many; CDR3 protein: ASTKRTYGELF
J gene: TRBJ2-7; V gene: TRBV7-6; clone size: many; CDR3 protein: ASILPGSSYEQY
J gene: TRBJ1-4; V gene: TRBV7-2; clone size: many; CDR3 protein: ASSLDPNEKLF
J gene: TRBJ2-1; V gene: TRBV20-1; clone size: many; CDR3 protein: SARDTSGGDHEQF
J gene: TRBJ1-4; V gene: TRBV2; clone size: many; CDR3 protein: ASSANGATNEKLF
J gene: TRBJ1-4; V gene: TRBV4-3; clone size: many; CDR3 protein: ASSQVGTNEKLF
J gene: TRBJ2-1; V gene: TRBV20-1; clone size: -; CDR3 protein: SDRELAANNEQF
J gene: TRBJ1-6; V gene: TRBV6-1; clone size: many; CDR3 protein: ASSEAGAQGGLNSPLH
J gene: TRBJ1-5; V gene: TRBV12-3/TRBV12-4; clone size: many; CDR3 protein: ASRLHPSIRTRPQH
J gene: TRBJ1-2; V gene: TRBV29-1; clone size: -; CDR3 protein: SVDGRRNNGYT
J gene: TRBJ2-3; V gene: TRBV4-3; clone size: many; CDR3 protein: ASSQEGSGGGTDTQY
J gene: TRBJ1-1; V gene: TRBV5-1; clone size: many; CDR3 protein: ASSLVSGNTEAF
J gene: TRBJ1-5; V gene: TRBV20-1; clone size: many; CDR3 protein: SAHQAPGIGNQPQH
J gene: TRBJ1-5; V gene: TRBV12-3/TRBV12-4; clone size: many; CDR3 protein: ASRTGATLPQH
J gene: TRBJ1-2; V gene: TRBV6-1; clone size: -; CDR3 protein: ASPAEGGDRGSPSVDGYT
J gene: TRBJ1-2; V gene: TRBV10-3; clone size: many; CDR3 protein: AIQVPGRATGYT
J gene: TRBJ2-2; V gene: TRBV5-5; clone size: -; CDR3 protein: ASSVTGELF
J gene: TRBJ2-7; V gene: TRBV7-2; clone size: many; CDR3 protein: ASSRSVAGGYEQY
J gene: TRBJ1-6; V gene: TRBV4-1; clone size: many; CDR3 protein: ASSQEGHRAGSPLH
J gene: TRBJ2-2; V gene: TRBV12-3/TRBV12-4; clone size: many; CDR3 protein: ASSRPGLFNTGELF
J gene: TRBJ1-1; V gene: TRBV10-3; clone size: many; CDR3 protein: AISVTGMNTEAF
J gene: TRBJ2-2; V gene: TRBV9; clone size: many; CDR3 protein: ASSPSGTPNTGELF
J gene: TRBJ1-1; V gene: TRBV4-1; clone size: many; CDR3 protein: ASSQDYGLNTEAF
J gene: TRBJ2-3; V gene: TRBV12-3/TRBV12-4; clone size: many; CDR3 protein: ASSKPPHTDTQY
J gene: TRBJ2-4; V gene: TRBV27; clone size: many; CDR3 protein: ASSLSWAGLAKNIQY
J gene: TRBJ2-1; V gene: TRBV20-1; clone size: many; CDR3 protein: SAQYNEQF
J gene: TRBJ2-5; V gene: TRBV7-2; clone size: many; CDR3 protein: ASSPQGRTQY
J gene: TRBJ2-1; V gene: TRBV5-1; clone size: many; CDR3 protein: ASKRGDEQF
J gene: TRBJ1-5; V gene: TRBV2; clone size: -; CDR3 protein: ASSPPFQEPQH
J gene: TRBJ2-3; V gene: TRBV6-2/TRBV6-3; clone size: medium-sized; CDR3 protein: ATRPRGASPDTQY
J gene: TRBJ2-3; V gene: TRBV6-5; clone size: many; CDR3 protein: ASSPPSGFGTDTQY
J gene: TRBJ2-1; V gene: TRBV3-1; clone size: many; CDR3 protein: ASSHQQGEQF
J gene: TRBJ1-1; V gene: TRBV2; clone size: -; CDR3 protein: ARGKGASPEAF
J gene: TRBJ2-3; V gene: TRBV5-1; clone size: -; CDR3 protein: ARSLIGLAGVNVHTDTQY
J gene: TRBJ2-3; V gene: TRBV5-1; clone size: many; CDR3 protein: ASRPTGGHTDTQY
J gene: TRBJ2-1; V gene: TRBV20-1; clone size: many; CDR3 protein: SASGRSYNEQF
J gene: TRBJ2-1; V gene: TRBV24-1; clone size: many; CDR3 protein: ATSAPPLNEQF
J gene: TRBJ2-1; V gene: TRBV18; clone size: many; CDR3 protein: ASSPPPRGNEQF
J gene: TRBJ2-2; V gene: TRBV6-6; clone size: many; CDR3 protein: ASSYGTGFTGELF
J gene: TRBJ1-1; V gene: TRBV29-1; clone size: many; CDR3 protein: SVEGPFRQESHGAISSAF
J gene: TRBJ2-3; V gene: TRBV5-1; clone size: many; CDR3 protein: ASSSDPKGTQY
J gene: TRBJ1-1; V gene: TRBV6-6; clone size: many; CDR3 protein: ASSYDRSLNTEAF
J gene: TRBJ2-3; V gene: TRBV12-5; clone size: many; CDR3 protein: ASGPGQYTDTQY